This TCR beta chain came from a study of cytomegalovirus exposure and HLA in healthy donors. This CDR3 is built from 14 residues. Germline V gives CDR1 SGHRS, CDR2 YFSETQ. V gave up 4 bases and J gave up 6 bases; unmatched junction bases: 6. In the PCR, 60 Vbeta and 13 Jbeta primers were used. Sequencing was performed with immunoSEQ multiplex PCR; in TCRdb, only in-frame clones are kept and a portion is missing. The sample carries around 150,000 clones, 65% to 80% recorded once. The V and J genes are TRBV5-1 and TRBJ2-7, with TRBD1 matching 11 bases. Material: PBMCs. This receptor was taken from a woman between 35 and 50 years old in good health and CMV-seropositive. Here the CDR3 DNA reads TGCGCCAGCAGCGGCGGGACAGGGGGTAGCGAGCAGTACTTC. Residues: CASSGGTGGSEQYF.